The rows below give T cell receptor beta chains drawn from one sample of a study of patients and donors after allogeneic stem cell transplantation. Using its own MiXCR run on the RT-PCR reads, TCRdb lists one record per CDR3 protein. Of around 200,000 distinct CDR3 sequences in the sample, 38% were seen once. The sample was blood, either unsorted or a sorted T cell fraction (not recorded which). These receptors were obtained from a human donor who was either an allogeneic HSCT recipient or a stem cell or donor lymphocyte infusion donor (not recorded which). It is not recorded whose cells these are; they may come from a transplant donor. Each CDR3 is given with its conserved first and last residue. D genes are given only for firm matches. Rows give clone size only sometimes, using once, few, many, or a class for an expanded clone.

J gene	clone size	D gene	V gene	CDR3 protein	CDR3 DNA
TRBJ1-3	few	-	TRBV9	CASSADRGASGNTIYF	TGTGCCAGCAGCGCGGATCGGGGGGCCTCTGGAAACACCATATATTTT
TRBJ1-6	-	-	TRBV12-3/TRBV12-4	CASSTLYASYNSPLHF	TGTGCCAGCAGTACCCTTTATGCGTCCTATAATTCACCCCTCCACTTT
TRBJ2-7	-	TRBD2	TRBV4-3	CASSQTGTTHYEQYF	TGCGCCAGCAGCCAAACCGGGACTACCCACTACGAGCAGTACTTC
TRBJ1-6	few	TRBD1	TRBV18	CASSFGTGSNSPLHF	TGTGCCAGCTCCTTCGGGACAGGGAGTAATTCACCCCTCCACTTT
TRBJ1-1	-	-	TRBV4-2	CASSRGEGRVSNTEAFF	TGTGCCAGCAGCCGCGGGGAGGGCAGGGTATCGAACACTGAAGCTTTCTTT
TRBJ1-6	few	-	TRBV18	CASRPGNNSPLHF	TGTGCCAGCCGACCTGGGAATAATTCACCCCTCCACTTT
TRBJ2-5	once	-	TRBV5-5	CASRRQIQETQYF	TGTGCCAGCCGCAGACAGATCCAAGAGACCCAGTACTTC
TRBJ1-5	few	TRBD1	TRBV5-1	CASSTGQLNQPQHF	TGCGCCAGCAGCACGGGACAGCTCAATCAGCCCCAGCATTTT
TRBJ1-2	-	TRBD1	TRBV6-5	CASSYLTGEYGYTF	TGTGCCAGCAGTTACCTGACAGGGGAATATGGCTACACCTTC
TRBJ1-3	few	-	TRBV7-6	CASSRRDTGNTIYF	TGTGCCAGCAGCCGACGGGATACTGGAAACACCATATATTTT
TRBJ1-5	few	-	TRBV20-1	CSASDRALNQPQHF	TGCAGTGCTAGTGACAGAGCCCTCAATCAGCCCCAGCATTTT
TRBJ1-1	few	-	TRBV29-1	CSVEVGSANTEAFF	TGCAGCGTTGAAGTTGGTTCAGCGAACACTGAAGCTTTCTTT
TRBJ1-4	few	TRBD1	TRBV12-3/TRBV12-4	CASSPSYRGPLEKLFF	TGTGCCAGCAGCCCTTCGTACAGGGGGCCGCTAGAAAAACTGTTTTTT
TRBJ2-2	-	-	TRBV20-1	CSARGRGGSGELFF	TGCAGTGCTAGAGGGCGGGGTGGATCCGGGGAGCTGTTTTTT
TRBJ2-4	-	-	TRBV20-1	CSAGSGVLAKNIQYF	TGCAGTGCCGGAAGCGGTGTTCTAGCCAAAAACATTCAGTACTTC
TRBJ1-3	few	-	TRBV6-1	CASRARDVPSGNTIYF	TGTGCCAGCAGGGCTCGAGACGTCCCCTCTGGAAACACCATATATTTT
TRBJ1-2	few	-	TRBV10-3	CAIKEARRYGYTF	TGTGCCATCAAAGAGGCCAGACGCTATGGCTACACCTTC
TRBJ2-1	few	-	TRBV12-3/TRBV12-4	CASRSPGLNNEQFF	TGTGCCAGCAGGTCACCCGGACTCAACAATGAGCAGTTCTTC
TRBJ2-7	few	-	TRBV12-3/TRBV12-4	CASSVRPYEQYF	TGTGCCAGCAGTGTTCGACCCTACGAGCAGTACTTC
TRBJ2-5	-	TRBD2	TRBV6-5	CASSPWRSGGQETQYF	TGTGCCAGCAGCCCCTGGAGGAGCGGGGGACAAGAGACCCAGTACTTC
TRBJ1-5	medium-sized	-	TRBV13	CASSLAGQPQHF	TGTGCCAGCAGCTTAGCAGGGCAGCCCCAGCATTTT
TRBJ2-5	-	TRBD2	TRBV6-6	CASSYGGLAETQYF	TGTGCCAGCAGTTACGGCGGACTAGCGGAGACCCAGTACTTC
TRBJ2-2	-	TRBD1	TRBV28	CASRQTGANTGELFF	TGTGCCAGCAGGCAGACAGGGGCGAACACCGGGGAGCTGTTTTTT